What follows are 3 T cell receptor beta chains derived from one specimen sequenced in a study of blood T cells in healthy people across ages. The second PCR ran roughly 7 to 12 cycles with a sample-barcoded 5' primer and J-beta primers. TCRdb independently ran MiXCR on the 5' RACE reads; one entry per CDR3 protein. The table has about 1.8 million distinct CDR3 sequences, less than 50% seen once. Specimen: blood. The receptor source for this set is a woman in her thirties or forties in good health.

This clonotype was counted between two and nine times. The chain couples TRBV5-1 to TRBJ2-1; a possible D gene is TRBD2 (6 bases). Per the germline V gene, CDR1 is SGHRS and CDR2 is YFSETQ. V lost 3 bases, J lost 0 bases, and 13 bases lay in between. This CDR3 has 16 residues. The CDR3 protein is CASSYQGGSSYNEQFF. CDR3 sequence (DNA): TGCGCCAGCAGCTATCAGGGAGGCAGCTCCTACAATGAGCAGTTCTTC.

The chain is built from TRBV7-2 and TRBJ2-7; tentatively, D is TRBD2 (6 bases). Looked up from germline, CDR1 is SGHTA and CDR2 is FQGNSA. The CDR3 has 15 amino acids. V was clipped by 3 bases and J by 5 bases, with 17 bases between them. In DNA form, the CDR3 reads TGTGCCAGCAGCTTCCCGGCGGGACCGAGGGACGAGCAGTACTTC. It encodes CASSFPAGPRDEQYF.

This clonotype has more than one count but fewer than ten. The CDR3, as DNA: TGCGCCAGCAGTAGGGGACTAGCGGGGGGACACAATGAGCAGTACTTC. Protein: CASSRGLAGGHNEQYF. The rearrangement uses TRBV5-1 and TRBJ2-5, with 15 positions matching TRBD2. The V segment lost 5 bases and the J segment 11 bases; nucleotides outside the gene matches: 13. The V gene's germline CDR1 is SGHRS and CDR2 YFSETQ. The CDR3 sequence is 16 residues long. Drawing the rest from reference TRBV5-1 and TRBJ2-5, the complete variable domain is KAGVTQTPRYLIKTRGQQVTLSCSPISGHRSVSWYQQTPGQGLQFLFEYFSETQRNKGNFPGRFSGRQFSNSRSEMNVSTLELGDSALYLCASSRGLAGGHNEQYFGPGTRLLVL.